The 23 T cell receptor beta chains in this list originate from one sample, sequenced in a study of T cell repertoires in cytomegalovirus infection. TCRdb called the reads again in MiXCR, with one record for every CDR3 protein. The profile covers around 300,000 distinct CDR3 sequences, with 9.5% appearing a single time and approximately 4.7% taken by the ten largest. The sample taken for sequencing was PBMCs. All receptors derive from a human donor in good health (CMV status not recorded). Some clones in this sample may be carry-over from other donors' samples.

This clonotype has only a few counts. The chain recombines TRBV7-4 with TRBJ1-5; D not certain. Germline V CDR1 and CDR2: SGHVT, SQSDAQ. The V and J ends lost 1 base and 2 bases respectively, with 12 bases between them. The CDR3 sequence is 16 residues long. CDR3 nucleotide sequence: TGTGCCAGCAGCTTAGGGGGAGGAGTGGGCAATCAGCCCCAGCATTTT. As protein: CASSLGGGVGNQPQHF. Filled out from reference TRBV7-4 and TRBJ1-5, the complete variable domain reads GAGVSQSPRYKVAKRGRDVALRCDSISGHVTLYWYRQTLGQGSEVLTYSQSDAQRDKSGRPSGRFSAERPERSVSTLKIQRTEQGDSAVYLCASSLGGGVGNQPQHFGDGTRLSIL.

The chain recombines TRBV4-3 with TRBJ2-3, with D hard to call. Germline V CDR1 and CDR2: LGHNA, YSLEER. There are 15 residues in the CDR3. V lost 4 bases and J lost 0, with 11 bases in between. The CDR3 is CASSPRDKSTDTQYF. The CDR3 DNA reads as TGCGCCAGCAGCCCCCGTGACAAGAGCACAGATACGCAGTATTTT.

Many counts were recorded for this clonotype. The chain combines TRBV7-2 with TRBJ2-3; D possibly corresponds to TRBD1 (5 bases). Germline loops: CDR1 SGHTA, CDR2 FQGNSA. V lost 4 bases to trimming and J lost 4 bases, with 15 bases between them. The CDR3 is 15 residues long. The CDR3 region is CASSSRVKLADTQYF. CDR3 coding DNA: TGTGCCAGCAGCTCCAGGGTCAAGCTAGCAGATACGCAGTATTTT.

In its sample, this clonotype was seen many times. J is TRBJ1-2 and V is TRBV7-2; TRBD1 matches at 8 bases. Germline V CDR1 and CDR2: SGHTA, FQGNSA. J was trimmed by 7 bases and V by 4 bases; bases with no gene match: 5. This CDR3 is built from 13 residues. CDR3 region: CASSSGRGLGYTF. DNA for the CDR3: TGTGCCAGCAGCTCGGGCAGGGGGCTTGGCTACACCTTC.

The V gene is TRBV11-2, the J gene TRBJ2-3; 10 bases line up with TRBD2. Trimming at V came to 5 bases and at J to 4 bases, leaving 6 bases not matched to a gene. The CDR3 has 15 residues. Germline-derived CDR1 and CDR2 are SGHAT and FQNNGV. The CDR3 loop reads CASSPQAGGADTQYF. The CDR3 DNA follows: TGTGCCAGCAGCCCCCAAGCGGGAGGGGCAGATACGCAGTATTTT. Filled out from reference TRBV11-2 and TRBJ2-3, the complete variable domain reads EAGVAQSPRYKIIEKRQSVAFWCNPISGHATLYWYQQILGQGPKLLIQFQNNGVVDDSQLPKDRFSAERLKGVDSTLKIQPAKLEDSAVYLCASSPQAGGADTQYFGPGTRLTVL.

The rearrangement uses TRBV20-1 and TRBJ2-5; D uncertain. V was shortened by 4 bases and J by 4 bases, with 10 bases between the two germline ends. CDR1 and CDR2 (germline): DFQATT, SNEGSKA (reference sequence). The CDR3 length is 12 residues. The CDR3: CSATRTGETQYF. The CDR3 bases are TGCAGTGCTACCCGCACGGGAGAGACCCAGTACTTC.

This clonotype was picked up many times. In nucleotides, the CDR3 is TGTGCCAGCAGCTTACAGGGGCGTCTCCAGGCAACTAATGAAAAACTGTTTTTT. Translation gives CASSLQGRLQATNEKLFF. The rearrangement joins TRBV7-9 to TRBJ1-4; TRBD1 might be the D (6 bases). V was cut by 2 bases and J by 0 bases, with 16 bases left in between. This CDR3 comprises 18 residues. CDR1 is SEHNR and CDR2 is FQNEAQ in the germline V gene (reference sequence).

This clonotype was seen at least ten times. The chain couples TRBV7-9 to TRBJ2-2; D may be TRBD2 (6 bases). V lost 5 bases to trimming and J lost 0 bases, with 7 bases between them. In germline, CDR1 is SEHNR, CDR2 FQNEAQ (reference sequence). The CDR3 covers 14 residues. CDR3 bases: TGTGCCAGCAGCACTAGCCCGAACACCGGGGAGCTGTTTTTT. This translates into CASSTSPNTGELFF. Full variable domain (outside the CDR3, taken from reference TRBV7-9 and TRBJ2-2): DTGVSQNPRHKITKRGQNVTFRCDPISEHNRLYWYRQTLGQGPEFLTYFQNEAQLEKSRLLSDRFSAERPKGSFSTLEIQRTEQGDSAMYLCASSTSPNTGELFFGEGSRLTVL.

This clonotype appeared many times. This CDR3 is CASSLLGAPSKVSYEQYF. The CDR3 DNA reads as TGTGCCAGCAGTTTACTAGGGGCACCCAGTAAAGTCTCCTACGAGCAGTACTTC. The chain carries TRBV28 and TRBJ2-7, with a tentative D call TRBD1 (5 bases). Germline V gene sequence: CDR1 MDHEN, CDR2 SYDVKM. Trimming left V 2 bases short and J 0 bases short, with 20 bases between. CDR3 length equals 18 residues. Full variable domain (remainder filled in from reference TRBV28 and TRBJ2-7): DVKVTQSSRYLVKRTGEKVFLECVQDMDHENMFWYRQDPGLGLRLIYFSYDVKMKEKGDIPEGYSVSREKKERFSLILESASTNQTSMYLCASSLLGAPSKVSYEQYFGPGTRLTVT.

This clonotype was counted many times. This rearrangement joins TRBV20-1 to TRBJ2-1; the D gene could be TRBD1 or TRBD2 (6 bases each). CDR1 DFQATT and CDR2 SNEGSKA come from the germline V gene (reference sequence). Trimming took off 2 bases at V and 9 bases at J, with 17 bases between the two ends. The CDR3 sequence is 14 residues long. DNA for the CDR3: TGCAGTGCTAGAATAGGGGGGTCCCAAGGTGAGCAGTTCTTC. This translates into CSARIGGSQGEQFF.

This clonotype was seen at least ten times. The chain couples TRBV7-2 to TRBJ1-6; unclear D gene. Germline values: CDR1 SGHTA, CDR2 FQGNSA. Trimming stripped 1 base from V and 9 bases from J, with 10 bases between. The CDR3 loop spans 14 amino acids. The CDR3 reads CASSLETRGSPLHF. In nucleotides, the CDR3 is TGTGCCAGCAGCTTAGAGACCCGGGGTTCACCCCTCCACTTT.

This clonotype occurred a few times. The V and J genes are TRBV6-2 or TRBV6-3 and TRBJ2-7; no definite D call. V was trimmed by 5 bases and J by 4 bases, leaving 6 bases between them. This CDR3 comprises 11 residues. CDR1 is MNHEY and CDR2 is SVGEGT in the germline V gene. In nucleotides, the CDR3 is TGTGCCAGCAGTGCGCGTTACGAGCAGTACTTC. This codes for CASSARYEQYF.

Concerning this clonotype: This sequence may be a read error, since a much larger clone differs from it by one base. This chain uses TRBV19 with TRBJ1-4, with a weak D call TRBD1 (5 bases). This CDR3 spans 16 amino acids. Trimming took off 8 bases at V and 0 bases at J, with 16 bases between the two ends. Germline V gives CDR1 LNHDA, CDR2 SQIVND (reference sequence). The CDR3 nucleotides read TGTGCCAGTCGGGGGGACGGCGGATCAACTAATGAAAAACTGTTTTTT. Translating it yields CASRGDGGSTNEKLFF.

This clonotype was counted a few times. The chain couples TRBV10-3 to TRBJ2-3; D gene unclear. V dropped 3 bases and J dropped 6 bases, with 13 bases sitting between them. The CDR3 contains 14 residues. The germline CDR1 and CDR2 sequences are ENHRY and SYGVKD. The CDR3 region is CAISEGLPVDTQYF. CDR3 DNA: TGTGCCATCAGTGAAGGGTTACCAGTGGATACGCAGTATTTT.

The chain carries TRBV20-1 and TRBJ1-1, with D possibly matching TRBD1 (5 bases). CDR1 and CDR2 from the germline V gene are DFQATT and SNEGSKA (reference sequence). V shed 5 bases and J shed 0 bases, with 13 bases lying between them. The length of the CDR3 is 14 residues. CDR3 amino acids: CSAFPGRMNTEAFF. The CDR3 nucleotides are TGCAGTGCTTTCCCGGGACGGATGAACACTGAAGCTTTCTTT.

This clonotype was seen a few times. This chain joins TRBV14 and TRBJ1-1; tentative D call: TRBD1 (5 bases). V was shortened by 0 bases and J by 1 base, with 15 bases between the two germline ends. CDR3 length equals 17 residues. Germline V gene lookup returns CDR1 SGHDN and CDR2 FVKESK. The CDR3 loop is CASSQDLLAGPNTEAFF. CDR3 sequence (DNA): TGTGCCAGCAGCCAAGATCTTTTGGCAGGGCCGAACACTGAAGCTTTCTTT.

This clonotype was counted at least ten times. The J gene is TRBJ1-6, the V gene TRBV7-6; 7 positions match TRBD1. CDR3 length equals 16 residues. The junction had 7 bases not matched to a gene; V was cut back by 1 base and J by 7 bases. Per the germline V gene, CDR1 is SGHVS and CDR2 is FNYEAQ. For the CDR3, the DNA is TGTGCCAGCAGCTTAGGGAACAGGGGTGCAAATTCACCCCTCCACTTT. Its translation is CASSLGNRGANSPLHF.

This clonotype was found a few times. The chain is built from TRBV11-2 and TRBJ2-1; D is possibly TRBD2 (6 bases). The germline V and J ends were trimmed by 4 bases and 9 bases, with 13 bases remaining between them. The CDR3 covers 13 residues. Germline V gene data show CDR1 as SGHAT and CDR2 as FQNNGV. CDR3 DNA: TGTGCCAGCAGCTCACTAGCCACGGGTGAGCAGTTCTTC. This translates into CASSSLATGEQFF.

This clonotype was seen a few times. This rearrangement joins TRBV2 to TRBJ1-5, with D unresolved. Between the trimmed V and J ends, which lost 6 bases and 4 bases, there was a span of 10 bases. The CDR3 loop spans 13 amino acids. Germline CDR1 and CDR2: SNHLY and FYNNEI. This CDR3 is CASRDYLNQPQHF. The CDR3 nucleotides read TGTGCCAGCAGGGACTACCTAAATCAGCCCCAGCATTTT.

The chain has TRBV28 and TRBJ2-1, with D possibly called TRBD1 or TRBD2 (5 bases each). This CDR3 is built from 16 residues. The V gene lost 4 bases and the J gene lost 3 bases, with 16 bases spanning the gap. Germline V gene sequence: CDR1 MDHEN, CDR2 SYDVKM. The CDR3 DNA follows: TGTGCCAGCAGTTCCCCGCCCGGGGCTGGCTACAATGAGCAGTTCTTC. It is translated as CASSSPPGAGYNEQFF.

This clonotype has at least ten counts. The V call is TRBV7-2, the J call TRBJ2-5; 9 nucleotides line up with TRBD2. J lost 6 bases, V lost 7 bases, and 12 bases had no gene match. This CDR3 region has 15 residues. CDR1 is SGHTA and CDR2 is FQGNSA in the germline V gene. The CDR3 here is CASTPSAGGPKTQYF. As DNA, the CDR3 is TGTGCCAGCACCCCCTCCGCGGGGGGGCCAAAGACCCAGTACTTC.

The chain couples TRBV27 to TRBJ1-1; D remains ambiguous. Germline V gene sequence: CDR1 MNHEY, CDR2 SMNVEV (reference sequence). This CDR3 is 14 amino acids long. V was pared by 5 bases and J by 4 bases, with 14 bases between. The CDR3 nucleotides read TGTGCCAGCAGTCGGTACAGTCTGAGCACTGAAGCTTTCTTT. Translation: CASSRYSLSTEAFF.

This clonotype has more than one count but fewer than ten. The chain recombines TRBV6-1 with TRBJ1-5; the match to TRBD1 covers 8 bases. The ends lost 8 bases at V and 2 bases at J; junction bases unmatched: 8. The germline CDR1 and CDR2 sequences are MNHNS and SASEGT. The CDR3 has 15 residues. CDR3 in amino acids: CASHKTGQGNQPQHF. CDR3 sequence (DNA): TGTGCCAGCCATAAAACGGGACAGGGCAATCAGCCCCAGCATTTT.